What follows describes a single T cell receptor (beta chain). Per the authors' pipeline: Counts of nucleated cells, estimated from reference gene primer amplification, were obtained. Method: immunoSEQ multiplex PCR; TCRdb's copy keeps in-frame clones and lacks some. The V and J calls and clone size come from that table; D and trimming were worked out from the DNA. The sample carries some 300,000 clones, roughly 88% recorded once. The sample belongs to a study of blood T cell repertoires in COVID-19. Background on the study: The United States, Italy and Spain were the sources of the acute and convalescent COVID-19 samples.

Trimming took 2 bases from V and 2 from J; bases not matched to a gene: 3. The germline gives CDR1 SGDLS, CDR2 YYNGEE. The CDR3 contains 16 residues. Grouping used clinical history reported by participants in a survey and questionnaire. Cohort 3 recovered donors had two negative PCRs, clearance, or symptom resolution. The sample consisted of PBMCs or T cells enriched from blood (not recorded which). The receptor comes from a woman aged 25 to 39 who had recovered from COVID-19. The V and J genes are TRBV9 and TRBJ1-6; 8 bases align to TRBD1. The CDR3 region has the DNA TGTGCCAGCAGCGTCGGGACAGGACCCTATAATTCACCCCTCCACTTT. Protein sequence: CASSVGTGPYNSPLHF.